The clone carrying this TCR beta chain has a handful of counts. The CDR3 has 14 amino acids. Germline assignment: CDR1 SGHDT and CDR2 YYEEEE. Between the trimmed V and J ends, which lost 0 bases and 7 bases, there was a span of 13 bases. The sample is drawn from a study of patients and donors after allogeneic stem cell transplantation. TCRdb called the RT-PCR reads again in MiXCR, with one record for every CDR3 protein. This sample yields about 960,000 distinct CDR3 sequences, of which more than 15% are seen a single time; roughly 6% belongs to the top ten. The sample comprised blood, either unsorted or a sorted T cell fraction (not recorded which). The chain links TRBV5-6 to TRBJ2-5; D is ambiguous. This sequence was found in a human donor who was either an allogeneic HSCT recipient or a stem cell or donor lymphocyte infusion donor (not recorded which). It is not recorded whose cells these are; they may come from a transplant donor. CDR3 loop: CASSLEAPPGTQYF. In DNA form, the CDR3 reads TGTGCCAGCAGCTTGGAGGCCCCTCCGGGGACCCAGTACTTC.